The sequence of this T cell receptor (beta chain) was determined in a study of blood T cell repertoires in COVID-19. Data came from immunoSEQ multiplex PCR; TCRdb stores just in-frame clones and leaves some out. The data contain tens of thousands of clones, around 90% of them singletons. Trimming stripped 0 bases from V and 3 bases from J, with 14 bases between. Germline CDR1 and CDR2: LNHDA and SQIVND (reference sequence). The CDR3 is 16 amino acids. Sequencing was performed on peripheral blood. This sequence originates from a human donor with active COVID-19. The donor label of this sample is uncertain. This chain links TRBV19 with TRBJ1-1, with D hard to call. This CDR3 reads CASSIDQARGDTEAFF. CDR3 nucleotide sequence: TGTGCCAGTAGTATAGATCAGGCCCGCGGGGACACTGAAGCTTTCTTT.